Listed here are 21 T cell receptor beta chains from one sample, sequenced in a study of beta chain features in type 1 diabetes. No antigen has been identified for these receptors. Study-level points and caveats: Within each of all four CD4+ subsets, Type 1 diabetes patients had TCRB CDR3s that were moderately but significantly shorter.

Expressed TCRB transcripts were sequenced after all isolated RNA was converted to cDNA. The assay was immunoSEQ multiplex PCR, and TCRdb's table has in-frame clones only and misses some. The table lists 600,000 to 750,000 clones, around 12% of them singletons. The sequenced material came from naive CD4+ T cells from blood. These receptor sequences come from a man aged 25-40 years with type 1 diabetes.

In this sample, this clone turned up a few times. The rearrangement joins TRBV7-9 to TRBJ1-1, with D unresolved. The length of the CDR3 is 12 residues. Germline CDR1 reads SEHNR; CDR2 reads FQNEAQ (reference sequence). The V end was cut by 4 bases, the J end by 5 bases, with 8 bases between. The CDR3 spells CASSSGGTEAFF. The DNA for the CDR3 is TGTGCCAGCAGCTCCGGAGGGACTGAAGCTTTCTTT.

There are a few counts of this clone. This chain links TRBV9 with TRBJ2-2, with a weak D call TRBD2 (5 bases). Trimming took 1 base from V and 3 from J, leaving 7 bases between them. Germline V lookup: CDR1 SGDLS, CDR2 YYNGEE. This CDR3 is 14 amino acids long. CDR3 coding DNA: TGTGCCAGCAGCGTACCAGCGGACACCGGGGAGCTGTTTTTT. Translated: CASSVPADTGELFF.

This clone was seen a few times. This chain uses TRBV5-6 with TRBJ1-4; TRBD1 is a possible D gene (6 bases). CDR3 length: 14 amino acids. V lost 2 bases, J lost 4 bases, and 9 bases lay in between. Per germline, CDR1 SGHDT and CDR2 YYEEEE. CDR3 region: CASSLGQHNEKLFF. CDR3 bases: TGTGCCAGCAGCTTAGGACAGCATAATGAAAAACTGTTTTTT. Using reference TRBV5-6 and TRBJ1-4 for the parts outside the CDR3, the full variable domain is DAGVTQSPTHLIKTRGQQVTLRCSPKSGHDTVSWYQQALGQGPQFIFQYYEEEERQRGNFPDRFSGHQFPNYSSELNVNALLLGDSALYLCASSLGQHNEKLFFGSGTQLSVL.

The gene calls are TRBV7-9 and TRBJ1-1, with D hard to call. Per germline, CDR1 SEHNR and CDR2 FQNEAQ (reference sequence). The CDR3 consists of 17 residues. Trimming pared 3 bases from V and 5 bases from J, leaving 22 bases between. The chain's CDR3 is CASSFEVMGIMRTEAFF. The CDR3 DNA sequence: TGTGCCAGCAGCTTCGAAGTCATGGGAATTATGAGGACTGAAGCTTTCTTT.

This clone was recorded a few times. The V and J genes are TRBV9 and TRBJ2-1, with TRBD2 identical over 10 bases. The CDR3 extends over 15 amino acids. Germline CDR1 reads SGDLS; CDR2 reads YYNGEE. V shed 6 bases, J shed 6 bases, and the junction held 9 bases outside the gene matches. CDR3 loop: CASTKAGGPGNEQFF. The CDR3 coding sequence is TGTGCCAGCACCAAAGCGGGGGGGCCAGGCAATGAGCAGTTCTTC.

The chain uses TRBV18 and TRBJ1-1; TRBD1 matches at 8 bases. The CDR3 has 16 residues. V lost 3 bases to trimming and J lost 2 bases; unmatched junction nucleotides: 8. The V gene's germline CDR1 is KGHSH and CDR2 LQKENI. The CDR3 sequence: CASSPGTGKTNTEAFF. The CDR3 DNA sequence: TGTGCCAGCTCACCCGGGACAGGAAAAACTAACACTGAAGCTTTCTTT.

The chain carries TRBV29-1 and TRBJ2-3; unclear D gene. Germline CDR1 SQVTM, CDR2 ANQGSEA. This CDR3 contains 12 residues. V lost 7 bases and J lost 0, with 8 bases in between. The CDR3: CSGHDSTDTQYF. CDR3 DNA: TGCAGCGGGCACGACAGCACAGATACGCAGTATTTT.

This clone was observed a few times. The V and J genes are TRBV7-2 and TRBJ2-1; D may correspond to TRBD1 or TRBD2 (5 bases each). Germline CDR1 reads SGHTA; CDR2 reads FQGNSA. The CDR3 is made up of 18 amino acids. The V end lost 4 bases, the J end lost 4 bases, and 23 bases lay between the germline ends. In DNA form, the CDR3 reads TGTGCCAGCAGCTCAGAGGGGTTCTCAGGAGCCCTTTACAATGAGCAGTTCTTC. Its protein product is CASSSEGFSGALYNEQFF.

This chain joins TRBV4-3 and TRBJ1-6; 7 positions agree with TRBD1. This CDR3 is 15 amino acids long. Germline V lookup: CDR1 LGHNA, CDR2 YSLEER. The junction had 5 bases not matched to a gene; V was cut back by 0 bases and J by 9 bases. In DNA form, the CDR3 reads TGCGCCAGCAGCCAAGAAACGCAGGGGGGTTCACCCCTCCACTTT. It is translated as CASSQETQGGSPLHF.

CDR3 loop: CASSVATGTGVEKLFF. The DNA of the CDR3 is TGTGCCAGCAGCGTAGCTACAGGGACAGGGGTGGAAAAACTGTTTTTT. The chain employs TRBV9 and TRBJ1-4; the match to TRBD1 covers 10 bases. The length of the CDR3 is 16 residues. The V gene end was trimmed by 0 bases and the J gene end by 8 bases; junction bases not matched to a gene: 7. Per the germline V gene, CDR1 is SGDLS and CDR2 is YYNGEE.

This chain joins TRBV18 and TRBJ2-7, with TRBD1 identical over 9 bases. This CDR3 contains 16 residues. The V gene's germline CDR1 is KGHSH and CDR2 LQKENI. V shed 0 bases, J shed 5 bases, and the junction held 8 bases outside the gene matches. The DNA for the CDR3 is TGTGCCAGCTCACCACCGATAGGGGACAGGGTCCACGAGCAGTACTTC. It codes for CASSPPIGDRVHEQYF.

This clone was counted between two and nine times. The genes are TRBV5-1 and TRBJ2-1, with 11 positions matching TRBD2. The CDR3 runs 15 residues. CDR1 SGHRS and CDR2 YFSETQ come from the germline V gene. The V segment lost 4 bases and the J segment 5 bases; nucleotides outside the gene matches: 5. CDR3 coding DNA: TGCGCCAGCAGCACCCTAGCGGGGGGCGACAATGAGCAGTTCTTC. Protein: CASSTLAGGDNEQFF.

The chain is built from TRBV4-2 and TRBJ1-5; D uncertain. Germline V gene sequence: CDR1 LGHNA, CDR2 YNFKEQ. This CDR3 is built from 14 residues. V lost 3 bases, J lost 0 bases, and 6 bases lay in between. CDR3 in DNA: TGTGCCAGCAGCCAGGATTATAGCAATCAGCCCCAGCATTTT. It yields the protein CASSQDYSNQPQHF.

V gene TRBV18 combines with J gene TRBJ1-6; 9 bases map to TRBD1. After removal of 1 base from V and 11 bases from J, the junction contained 6 bases not matched to a gene. Per germline, CDR1 KGHSH and CDR2 LQKENI. This CDR3 region has 15 residues. In DNA, the CDR3 is TGTGCCAGCTCACCACAAGGGACAGGGACGACACCCCTCCACTTT. This translates into CASSPQGTGTTPLHF.

The chain employs TRBV9 and TRBJ2-3; a weak D match, TRBD1 (6 bases). CDR3 length: 16 residues. The V gene lost 0 bases and the J gene lost 3 bases, with 14 bases spanning the gap. CDR1 and CDR2 from the germline V gene are SGDLS and YYNGEE. The CDR3 reads CASSVATGFGTDTQYF. CDR3 nucleotides: TGTGCCAGCAGCGTAGCTACAGGGTTTGGAACAGATACGCAGTATTTT.

This clone showed up just a few times. The chain has TRBV6-5 and TRBJ1-1; the D gene is possibly TRBD1 (5 bases). Trimming left V 11 bases short and J 4 bases short, with 11 bases between. Germline values: CDR1 MNHEY, CDR2 SVGAGI. The CDR3 is 11 residues long. The DNA of the CDR3 is TGTGCCGTTAGGGGTTTCACTGAAGCTTTCTTT. Amino acids: CAVRGFTEAFF.

The V and J genes are TRBV6-1 and TRBJ2-2, with no clear D. CDR3 length equals 13 residues. With 4 bases removed from V and 8 bases from J, the gap between germline ends came to 11 bases. Germline V gene data show CDR1 as MNHNS and CDR2 as SASEGT. The CDR3 loop is CASSAQPPGELFF. The CDR3 bases are TGTGCCAGCAGTGCTCAACCTCCTGGGGAGCTGTTTTTT.

The chain has TRBV30 and TRBJ1-5; D ambiguous. In germline, CDR1 is GTSNPN, CDR2 SVGIG (reference sequence). CDR3 length: 17 amino acids. Trimming removed 3 bases from V and 0 bases from J, with 18 bases in between. CDR3 region: CAWSDGPGGNSNQPQHF. DNA for the CDR3: TGTGCCTGGAGCGACGGGCCTGGAGGGAATAGCAATCAGCCCCAGCATTTT.

This chain uses TRBV13 with TRBJ1-1, with TRBD1 matching over 7 bases. J lost 2 bases, V lost 4 bases, and 7 bases had no gene match. Germline-derived CDR1 and CDR2 are PRHDT and FYEKMQ (reference sequence). This CDR3 region has 15 residues. The CDR3 loop is CASSSPRQGNTEAFF. The DNA for the CDR3 is TGTGCCAGCAGCTCCCCCAGACAGGGTAACACTGAAGCTTTCTTT.

Concerning this clone: One end of the junction is discordant with germline, which a read error may explain. This rearrangement joins TRBV15 to TRBJ2-5, with D possibly being TRBD2 (7 bases). This CDR3 has 14 amino acids. The V gene's germline CDR1 is LNHNV and CDR2 YYDKDF (reference sequence). CDR3 sequence (DNA): TGTGCCACCAGCAGGGAGGTCGTGTCGGGGGGCCTAGACTTC. The encoded protein is CATSREVVSGGLDF.

Written as DNA, the CDR3 is TGCGCCAGCAGCCAAGAAACCCCTATCAGAGTAAGCAATCAGCCCCAGCATTTT. It is translated as CASSQETPIRVSNQPQHF. The chain recombines TRBV4-1 with TRBJ1-5; D gene ambiguous. V lost 0 bases and J lost 1, with 16 bases in between. The CDR3 is 18 amino acids. Germline CDR1 reads MGHRA; CDR2 reads YSYEKL.